The present entry profiles one TCR beta chain with its context. Its antigen is not known. The second PCR ran roughly 6 to 11 cycles with a sample-barcoded 5' primer and J-beta primers. TCRdb ran MiXCR on the 5' RACE reads and lists one entry per CDR3 protein. The data contain about 1.4 million distinct CDR3 sequences, approximately 59% of them singletons. These data come from a study of blood T cells in healthy people across ages. Per germline, CDR1 MDHEN and CDR2 SYDVKM. Trimming removed 7 bases from V and 0 bases from J, with 16 bases in between. This CDR3 has 15 amino acids. Whole-study findings and limits: Unknown CMV status may confound age-related changes in expanded clones. Those diversity estimates obtained from one million T cells were thought to be underestimates.

The chain employs TRBV28 and TRBJ2-7; D is ambiguous. The source is a man younger than 35 in good health. Sequencing was performed on blood. Here the CDR3 DNA reads TGTGCCAGCACCATGCAAAGTTCTAGCTCCTACGAGCAGTACTTC. It codes for CASTMQSSSSYEQYF.